Each of the 9 T cell receptor beta chains below was sequenced from the same sample in a study of T cell responses to AZD1222 COVID-19 vaccine (dated by TCRdb to the early 2020s). The time point label for this specimen denotes: about 28 days (+/-7) after the second vaccine dose. Libraries were prepared through the immunoSEQ multiplex PCR assay. Imported from immuneACCESS, the table was reduced by TCRdb to in-frame sequences with V and J called. These copies leave out some clones; in studies compared against another copy, an unresolved V gene accounts for under half, and the cause of the remainder is not known. A total of about 150,000 clones appear in this sample, approximately 89% of them only once. Jointly, the top ten make up 1% to 1.5% of the sample. Sequences were derived from peripheral blood, sampled 28 days after the second AZD1222 dose. These receptors originate from an adult who received the AZD1222 COVID-19 vaccine.

V is TRBV27 and J is TRBJ1-1; D gene ambiguous. Germline V gene lookup returns CDR1 MNHEY and CDR2 SMNVEV (reference sequence). The CDR3 is 13 residues long. V was clipped by 4 bases and J by 3 bases, with 9 bases between them. The CDR3 spells CASSWYTDTEAFF. DNA for the CDR3: TGTGCCAGCAGTTGGTACACGGACACTGAAGCTTTCTTT.

The chain couples TRBV19 to TRBJ1-1, with D uncertain. Trimming shortened V by 7 bases and J by 3 bases, and 9 bases separated the two germline ends. Germline CDR1 LNHDA, CDR2 SQIVND (reference sequence). The CDR3 runs to 12 residues. The CDR3 nucleotides read TGTGCCAGTACGACCTCTTACACTGAAGCTTTCTTT. Its translation: CASTTSYTEAFF. The complete variable domain, with remaining parts taken from reference TRBV19 and TRBJ1-1, reads DGGITQSPKYLFRKEGQNVTLSCEQNLNHDAMYWYRQDPGQGLRLIYYSQIVNDFQKGDIAEGYSVSREKKESFPLTVTSAQKNPTAFYLCASTTSYTEAFFGQGTRLTVV.

The chain uses TRBV27 and TRBJ2-2; TRBD2 is a possible D gene (5 bases). Germline CDR1 MNHEY, CDR2 SMNVEV (reference sequence). The V and J ends lost 5 bases and 11 bases respectively, with 18 bases between them. This CDR3 comprises 14 residues. The CDR3 coding sequence is TGTGCCAGCAGTCTCGGACCGGGCCCGGGAGAGCTGTTTTTT. Amino acid sequence: CASSLGPGPGELFF.

The rearrangement joins TRBV12-3 or TRBV12-4 to TRBJ2-5; D is perhaps TRBD2 (5 bases). The length of the CDR3 is 13 residues. Trimming removed 2 bases from V and 7 bases from J, with 11 bases in between. For the CDR3, the DNA is TGTGCCAGCAGTTTATACGGTGAGGGGACCCAGTACTTC. Residues: CASSLYGEGTQYF.

The chain is built from TRBV19 and TRBJ2-7, with no clear D. Looked up from germline, CDR1 is LNHDA and CDR2 is SQIVND (reference sequence). There are 13 residues in the CDR3. V was shortened by 3 bases and J by 7 bases, with 13 bases between the two germline ends. The CDR3 coding sequence is TGTGCCAGTAGTATGCTTGAGACAAAGGAGCAGTACTTC. Encoded protein: CASSMLETKEQYF.

This clone was picked up one time. The CDR3 DNA reads as TGTGCCAGCAGCTTAGAGGACAGCTCCTACGAGCAGTACTTC. It yields the protein CASSLEDSSYEQYF. J is TRBJ2-7 and V is TRBV11-1, with D possibly TRBD1 on 6 matching bases. Germline V gene data show CDR1 as SGHAT and CDR2 as FQDESV (reference sequence). V gave up 1 base and J gave up 0 bases, with 7 bases separating them. The CDR3 sequence is 14 residues long.

The chain joins TRBV4-1 to TRBJ1-4; a weak D match, TRBD1 (6 bases). The CDR3 totals 13 residues. Germline CDR1 and CDR2: MGHRA and YSYEKL. Trimming removed 3 bases at V and 8 bases at J, with 10 bases between. This CDR3 is CASSQTRGEKLFF. The CDR3 DNA reads TGCGCCAGCAGCCAGACAAGGGGGGAAAAACTGTTTTTT.

This clone was picked up one time. The chain is built from TRBV3-1 (or the pseudogene TRBV3-2) and TRBJ1-4; D is undetermined. Looked up from germline, CDR1 is LGHDT and CDR2 is YNNKEL (reference sequence). Trimming removed 8 bases from V and 4 bases from J, with 11 bases in between. The CDR3 has 13 amino acids. CDR3 in amino acids: CASHSQFNEKLFF. The CDR3 DNA follows: TGTGCCAGCCACAGCCAGTTTAATGAAAAACTGTTTTTT.

The rearrangement joins TRBV4-1 to TRBJ1-4, with 10 positions matching TRBD1. In germline, CDR1 is MGHRA, CDR2 YSYEKL. V trimming: 4 bases; J trimming: 8 bases; junction bases outside the gene matches: 22. The CDR3 spans 20 residues. CDR3 nucleotides: TGCGCCAGCAGCCCGCACCCCGGGACAGGGGTGACGAGGGAGAAGGAAAAACTGTTTTTT. Translating gives CASSPHPGTGVTREKEKLFF.